In this sample, the clone carrying this T cell receptor (beta chain) turned up a few times. Amplified regions were TCR beta CDR3 sequences from RNA transcripts. HTBI primers were employed in a first-round RT-PCR of the TCR CDR3. TCRdb analysed the multiplex PCR reads with MiXCR anew, one entry per CDR3 protein. The sample contains approximately 870,000 distinct CDR3 sequences, about two fifths of which appear only once. These data are taken from a study of T cells in Graves' hyperthyroidism and ophthalmopathy. V was cut by 1 base and J by 0 bases, with 9 bases left in between. Germline lookup yields CDR1 SGHVS and CDR2 FQNEAQ. CDR3 length equals 15 residues.

This receptor was identified in a man in his late teens or twenties with Graves' hyperthyroidism. Sequenced sample: blood. The V call is TRBV7-8, the J call TRBJ1-1; D is unclear. CDR3 residues: CASSLESSMNTEAFF. CDR3 sequence (DNA): TGTGCCAGCAGCTTAGAGAGCTCCATGAACACTGAAGCTTTCTTT.